The present entry profiles one TCR beta chain with its context. No cognate antigen has been identified for it. Base qualities are not provided; no much larger clone lies one nucleotide away. V and J are trimmed by 5 bases and 7 bases, and the gene matches miss 11 bases of the junction. Reading from cysteine to phenylalanine, the CDR3 counts 16 amino acids. Only the CDR3 DNA is retained, 48 bases long and in frame from the first base. CDR1 LGHDT and CDR2 YNNKEL are derived from the germline V gene (reference sequence). The data originate from a study of blood T cell repertoires in COVID-19 (dated by TCRdb to the early 2020s). Study-level background: Samples from collaborators originated in the United States, Italy and Spain and spanned both the acute and convalescent phases of COVID-19. The prospective study material was composed of cDNA or gDNA derived from T cells, B-cell-depleted T cells, or PBMCs. Subjects who had been exposed to COVID-19, were actively infected with it, or had recovered from it provided the deeply sampled blood TCRbeta repertoires that made up the dataset. A freely available public database, intended as a resource for researchers studying the immune response to SARS-CoV-2, is where the repertoires were released. Samples came from the ongoing ImmuneRACE study (first 160 participants) plus 1,254 subjects from 6 global collaborators. A de-identified subject ID, COVID-19 status, age in years and sex were almost always included in the sample metadata. Where available, HLA class I and class II types were obtained from metadata supplied by the sample provider rather than from assay-based typing. Here is what the overall study found, with its caveats: The amount of clinical and demographic metadata varied by source and participant and was provided uncurated.

Collaborating institutions collected whole blood in K2EDTA tubes following their own protocols. For TCRbeta analysis, collaborators shipped samples as frozen whole blood, isolated PBMCs, or DNA extracted from either of those sample types. TCRbeta CDR3 regions were amplified from genomic DNA by means of the immunoSEQ Assay, a bias-controlled multiplex PCR. Concerning the study's data processing: Within the assay, amplification of reference gene primers was used to estimate how many nucleated cells each sample contained. To quantify the absolute abundance of each unique TCRbeta CDR3 rearrangement, sequence reads were collapsed and filtered. For each sample, productive Simpson clonality was calculated as the square root of Simpson's diversity index across productive rearrangements. In TCRdb, the immuneACCESS table is reduced to in-frame sequences with V and J assigned. These tables do not hold every clone; where another copy was compared, an unresolved V gene accounts for under half, and the others remain unexplained. V and J calls and clone size are given by that table; D and trimming were obtained from the DNA. For this sample the table gives approximately 500,000 clones, of which approximately 83% were detected only once. The ten largest clonotypes hold approximately 3.4% of the sample.

Sequenced material: peripheral blood. Recombination connected TRBV3-1 (or the pseudogene TRBV3-2) to TRBJ2-1; 10 central bases correspond to TRBD2. This clonotype originated in a human donor in a cohort sampled during active COVID-19. CDR3 loop: CASSAQASGSENEQFF. The sequenced DNA: TGTGCCAGCAGCGCCCAAGCTAGCGGGAGTGAAAATGAGCAGTTCTTC.